The next 32 T cell receptor beta chains were all read from a single sample in a study of T-cell memory formation after mild COVID-19. TCRdb re-called the 5' RACE reads with MiXCR, one entry per CDR3 protein. Of fewer than 650,000 distinct CDR3 sequences detected, roughly a sixth appear once; the ten largest clones hold roughly 8%. The sequenced material came from PBMCs or a T cell subset sorted from them (not recorded which). Every receptor here comes from an adult woman who had mild COVID-19 (a few samples of this study predate the infection). Cell type and time point are not known.

This clonotype was recorded a few times. The J gene is TRBJ2-7, the V gene TRBV21-1. TRBV21-1 is termed a pseudogene. This CDR3 has 16 residues. The CDR3: CASSNIGGIRAYEQYF. The CDR3 DNA is TGTGCCAGCAGCAATATCGGCGGTATAAGGGCCTACGAGCAGTACTTC.

The J gene is TRBJ2-7, the V gene TRBV11-2; TRBD2 matches at 9 bases. This CDR3 spans 13 amino acids. Germline V CDR1 and CDR2: SGHAT, FQNNGV. After removal of 4 bases from V and 13 bases from J, the junction contained 11 bases not matched to a gene. Written as DNA, the CDR3 is TGTGCCAGCAGCTCCCTAGCGGGACCACTGTCTTACTTC. It translates to CASSSLAGPLSYF.

A few counts support this clonotype. V is TRBV4-2 and J is TRBJ2-7, with TRBD2 identical over 8 bases. The CDR3 spans 15 residues. Looked up from germline, CDR1 is LGHNA and CDR2 is YNFKEQ. Trimming at V came to 1 base and at J to 2 bases, leaving 4 bases not matched to a gene. The CDR3 coding sequence is TGTGCCAGCAGCCAAGGAACTAGCGGCCCCTACGAGCAGTACTTC. Its protein product is CASSQGTSGPYEQYF.

A few counts support this clonotype. The V and J genes are TRBV18 and TRBJ2-3, with a possible D match to TRBD1 (5 bases). The V gene's germline CDR1 is KGHSH and CDR2 LQKENI. The CDR3 runs to 15 residues. V was clipped by 6 bases and J by 1 base, with 14 bases between them. The CDR3 DNA reads as TGTGCCAGCTCGAAAGGGGAACAGGGCACAGATACGCAGTATTTT. As protein: CASSKGEQGTDTQYF.

This clonotype was found a few times. The chain links TRBV2 to TRBJ2-3, with D maybe TRBD2 (6 bases). The CDR3 consists of 17 residues. The V end lost 7 bases, the J end lost 2 bases, and 22 bases lay between the germline ends. Germline assignment: CDR1 SNHLY and CDR2 FYNNEI. CDR3 protein: CASKLVRAARDTDTQYF. CDR3 DNA: TGTGCCAGCAAGTTGGTGAGAGCCGCGCGGGACACAGATACGCAGTATTTT.

The chain employs TRBV11-2 and TRBJ2-1; TRBD1 matches at 9 bases. The CDR3 loop spans 17 amino acids. V shed 5 bases, J shed 2 bases, and the junction held 10 bases outside the gene matches. In germline, CDR1 is SGHAT, CDR2 FQNNGV. The CDR3 DNA follows: TGTGCCAGCAGCCGACGCCTGACAGGGGGAGCCTACAATGAGCAGTTCTTC. This codes for CASSRRLTGGAYNEQFF.

The J gene is TRBJ1-5, the V gene TRBV7-8, with 7 bases that match TRBD1. Germline V CDR1 and CDR2: SGHVS, FQNEAQ. The CDR3 spans 15 residues. After removal of 1 base from V and 4 bases from J, the junction contained 4 bases not matched to a gene. The CDR3 nucleotides read TGTGCCAGCAGCTTAGGGGACAGTACGAATCAGCCCCAGCATTTT. This codes for CASSLGDSTNQPQHF.

The chain links TRBV25-1 to TRBJ1-4; 7 nucleotides line up with TRBD1. The germline gives CDR1 MGHDK, CDR2 SYGVNS. V gave up 3 bases and J gave up 0 bases; unmatched junction bases: 4. The CDR3 has 16 amino acids. The CDR3, as DNA: TGTGCCAGCAGTGATTCAGGGGGGGCAACTAATGAAAAACTGTTTTTT. Protein: CASSDSGGATNEKLFF.

Ten or more counts support this clonotype. This chain joins TRBV18 and TRBJ2-1; 11 nucleotides line up with TRBD2. The CDR3 is 15 amino acids. J was trimmed by 4 bases and V by 6 bases; bases with no gene match: 5. Germline CDR1 and CDR2: KGHSH and LQKENI. The CDR3 protein is CASSTGTSGYNEQFF. CDR3 nucleotides: TGTGCCAGCTCCACCGGGACTAGCGGTTACAATGAGCAGTTCTTC.

The J gene is TRBJ1-6, the V gene TRBV7-9, with D unresolved. The length of the CDR3 is 14 residues. The V and J ends lost 3 bases and 9 bases respectively, with 12 bases between them. Germline CDR1 reads SEHNR; CDR2 reads FQNEAQ (reference sequence). This CDR3 reads CASSLDPISSPLHF. The CDR3, as DNA: TGTGCCAGCAGCTTGGACCCTATCAGTTCACCCCTCCACTTT.

This clonotype has a handful of counts. The chain links TRBV20-1 to TRBJ2-7; D not resolved. The CDR3 has 13 residues. Trimming removed 6 bases from V and 3 bases from J, with 15 bases in between. The germline gives CDR1 DFQATT, CDR2 SNEGSKA (reference sequence). The CDR3 region is CSADHPQHYEQYF. The CDR3 DNA reads as TGCAGTGCGGATCACCCCCAACACTACGAGCAGTACTTC.

Only a few counts were recorded for this clonotype. The chain couples TRBV7-8 to TRBJ1-2; no reliable D call. V lost 5 bases and J lost 4, with 14 bases in between. Per germline, CDR1 SGHVS and CDR2 FQNEAQ. The length of the CDR3 is 14 residues. The DNA of the CDR3 is TGTGCCAGCAGCCCCCGACCGTTACCCTATGGCTACACCTTC. Translating gives CASSPRPLPYGYTF.

This chain links TRBV27 with TRBJ1-5, with D tentatively TRBD1 (5 bases). The germline gives CDR1 MNHEY, CDR2 SMNVEV (reference sequence). Trimming removed 0 bases from V and 5 bases from J, with 11 bases in between. The CDR3 has 15 amino acids. The CDR3 loop reads CASSLSQGGHQPQHF. The CDR3 DNA sequence: TGTGCCAGCAGTTTATCGCAGGGAGGCCATCAGCCCCAGCATTTT.

This clonotype has more than one count but fewer than ten. The chain carries TRBV5-1 and TRBJ1-1; 12 bases align to TRBD1. This CDR3 has 16 residues. The V segment lost 0 bases and the J segment 4 bases; nucleotides outside the gene matches: 4. Germline loops: CDR1 SGHRS, CDR2 YFSETQ. The CDR3 spells CASSLEGQGAGTEAFF. CDR3 sequence (DNA): TGCGCCAGCAGCTTGGAGGGACAGGGGGCGGGCACTGAAGCTTTCTTT.

The genes are TRBV12-3 or TRBV12-4 and TRBJ2-6, with D tentatively TRBD1 (6 bases). The ends were cut back, 6 bases at V and 1 base at J, with 7 bases in the middle. The CDR3 consists of 14 residues. CDR3: CASRQGSGANVLTF. The CDR3 region has the DNA TGTGCCAGCAGGCAGGGGTCTGGGGCCAACGTCCTGACTTTC.

The chain carries TRBV3-1 and TRBJ1-1; maybe TRBD1 (6 bases). Germline values: CDR1 LGHDT, CDR2 YNNKEL (reference sequence). Trimming left V 3 bases short and J 0 bases short, with 8 bases between. This CDR3 has 14 amino acids. The CDR3 DNA is TGTGCCAGCAGCCAGCGGGACATGAACACTGAAGCTTTCTTT. It translates to CASSQRDMNTEAFF.

The rearrangement uses TRBV4-1 and TRBJ2-2; the D gene could be TRBD1 or TRBD2 (5 bases each). Germline V gene sequence: CDR1 MGHRA, CDR2 YSYEKL. The CDR3 is made up of 15 amino acids. The V and J ends lost 5 bases and 4 bases respectively, with 14 bases between them. The CDR3 sequence is CASSLERGGTGELFF. CDR3 bases: TGCGCCAGCAGCTTAGAGAGGGGCGGCACCGGGGAGCTGTTTTTT.

The chain uses TRBV4-3 and TRBJ1-1, with no clear D. Trimming removed 0 bases at V and 10 bases at J, with 12 bases between. Germline V gene data show CDR1 as LGHNA and CDR2 as YSLEER. The length of the CDR3 is 13 residues. The CDR3, as DNA: TGCGCCAGCAGCCAAGAGGGTACGGATAGAGCTTTCTTT. Translating it yields CASSQEGTDRAFF.

The CDR3 nucleotides are TGTGCCAGCAGCTTAGACCGGGACAGGGGCCACTACGAGCAGTACTTC. Its protein is CASSLDRDRGHYEQYF. The chain carries TRBV11-2 and TRBJ2-7; 10 bases are a match to TRBD1. The CDR3 is made up of 16 amino acids. Germline CDR1 is SGHAT and CDR2 is FQNNGV. The V gene end was trimmed by 0 bases and the J gene end by 3 bases; junction bases not matched to a gene: 5.

This clonotype was observed a handful of times. The genes are TRBV7-3 and TRBJ1-2; 8 bases line up with TRBD1. V lost 5 bases to trimming and J lost 7 bases; unmatched junction nucleotides: 15. Germline CDR1 reads SGHTA; CDR2 reads FQGTGA. The CDR3 runs 16 residues. The CDR3, as DNA: TGTGCCAGCAGCGTACACGGACAGGGAAGGCTGGGTGGCTACACCTTC. Translation gives CASSVHGQGRLGGYTF.

The chain uses TRBV23-1 and TRBJ1-1; TRBD1 matches 7 bases. TRBV23-1 is labeled an ORF, and its function is uncertain. The CDR3 spans 19 residues. The J segment lost 6 bases and the V segment lost 0 bases, leaving 19 bases of the junction unmatched. CDR3 sequence reads: CASSQSEGRGPKRNAEAFF. CDR3 nucleotide sequence: TGCGCCAGCAGTCAATCCGAGGGGAGGGGGCCGAAACGAAACGCTGAAGCTTTCTTT.

J is TRBJ2-5 and V is TRBV20-1; 11 bases are a match to TRBD2. The ends lost 6 bases at V and 5 bases at J; junction bases unmatched: 14. CDR1 and CDR2 from the germline V gene are DFQATT and SNEGSKA (reference sequence). This CDR3 is 16 amino acids long. CDR3 sequence (DNA): TGCAGTGCAGGCCCCTCAACTAGCGGGGGCTGGGAGACCCAGTACTTC. Its protein is CSAGPSTSGGWETQYF.

The chain employs TRBV12-3 or TRBV12-4 and TRBJ1-6; 10 bases map to TRBD1. Trimming at V came to 6 bases and at J to 5 bases, leaving 4 bases not matched to a gene. This CDR3 has 15 residues. The CDR3 bases are TGTGCCAGCAGGGGACAGGGGATAAATAATTCACCCCTCCACTTT. As protein: CASRGQGINNSPLHF.

V and J are TRBV29-1 and TRBJ1-2, with D maybe TRBD1 (6 bases). Looked up from germline, CDR1 is SQVTM and CDR2 is ANQGSEA. V was trimmed by 6 bases and J by 4 bases, leaving 18 bases between them. The CDR3 spans 14 residues. The CDR3 here is CSVDRGGPGYGYTF. The CDR3 nucleotides read TGCAGCGTGGACCGCGGGGGGCCGGGCTATGGCTACACCTTC.

This clonotype has only a few counts. The V and J genes are TRBV6-2 or TRBV6-3 and TRBJ2-7; TRBD1 is a possible D gene (6 bases). This CDR3 comprises 12 residues. CDR1 and CDR2 (germline): MNHEY, SVGEGT. V was trimmed by 2 bases and J by 5 bases, leaving 7 bases between them. DNA for the CDR3: TGTGCCAGCAGTTACGAGGGGGACGAGCAGTACTTC. Translation gives CASSYEGDEQYF.

The chain recombines TRBV5-4 with TRBJ2-3; D uncertain. Trimming pared 2 bases from V and 1 base from J, leaving 8 bases between. The CDR3 consists of 14 residues. From germline, CDR1 is SGHNT and CDR2 YYREEE (reference sequence). The CDR3 nucleotides are TGTGCCAGCAGCTTCTTTCAGGGCACAGATACGCAGTATTTT. Its protein is CASSFFQGTDTQYF.

There are a few counts of this clonotype. V gene TRBV20-1 combines with J gene TRBJ2-3; 7 bases fit TRBD1. This CDR3 region has 15 residues. Germline values: CDR1 DFQATT, CDR2 SNEGSKA (reference sequence). The ends lost 5 bases at V and 3 bases at J; junction bases unmatched: 11. The CDR3 loop reads CSARNHDRVTDTQYF. DNA of the CDR3: TGCAGTGCTCGAAACCATGACAGGGTAACAGATACGCAGTATTTT.

This clonotype was counted between two and nine times. The chain links TRBV4-3 to TRBJ2-7; D not resolved. The CDR3 runs 12 residues. Trimming took off 0 bases at V and 6 bases at J, with 6 bases between the two ends. From germline, CDR1 is LGHNA and CDR2 YSLEER. CDR3 nucleotide sequence: TGCGCCAGCAGCCAAGACGGTAGCGAGCAGTACTTC. It yields the protein CASSQDGSEQYF.

This clonotype was seen a few times. The V and J genes are TRBV24-1 and TRBJ1-5, with a tentative D call TRBD1 (6 bases). The CDR3 has 13 amino acids. From germline, CDR1 is KGHDR and CDR2 SFDVKD. V lost 3 bases and J 8 bases, leaving 10 bases between the germline ends. CDR3 in DNA: TGTGCCACCAGTGATACAGGGTCGGAGCCCCAGCATTTT. Amino acids: CATSDTGSEPQHF.

The CDR3 spells CASNPATGTGYEQYF. CDR3 bases: TGTGCCAGCAACCCCGCGACAGGGACAGGGTACGAGCAGTACTTC. The V gene is TRBV7-9, the J gene TRBJ2-7, with TRBD1 identical over 9 bases. The CDR3 consists of 15 residues. J lost 4 bases, V lost 7 bases, and 11 bases had no gene match. Germline values: CDR1 SEHNR, CDR2 FQNEAQ (reference sequence).

This clonotype was counted a few times. The rearrangement links TRBV20-1 to TRBJ2-3, with TRBD2 identical over 14 bases. The CDR3 runs to 15 residues. The ends lost 3 bases at V and 9 bases at J; junction bases unmatched: 8. CDR1 is DFQATT, CDR2 SNEGSKA, per germline (reference sequence). CDR3 DNA sequence: TGCAGTGCTAGCCCCGGGGGACTAGCGGGAGACACGCAGTATTTT. It translates to CSASPGGLAGDTQYF.

The chain joins TRBV11-3 to TRBJ2-7; 9 nucleotides agree with TRBD1. Germline CDR1 reads SGHNT; CDR2 reads YENEEA. V lost 5 bases and J lost 2; bases outside the gene matches: 4. CDR3 length: 14 residues. The CDR3 loop reads CASSAGDRAYEQYF. CDR3 DNA sequence: TGTGCCAGCAGCGCGGGGGACAGGGCCTACGAGCAGTACTTC.